This TCR beta chain was retrieved from a study of CD8+CD57+ T cells in acquired aplastic anemia. Overall study context: The sorted CD4+ and CD8+ cells yielded an average approximately 3 ug of DNA. Overall study findings and caveats: Significant differences in CD8+ Simpson's diversity were not observed between patients and controls.

An expansion of CD8+CD57+ cells by flow cytometry had been shown in patients chosen for sequencing. Receipt of therapy had not occurred in any patient by the time of blood sampling. Germline loops: CDR1 ENHRY, CDR2 SYGVKD. V lost 3 bases and J 0 bases, leaving 17 bases between the germline ends. The CDR3 spans 17 residues. Using genomic DNA as the template, TCR beta VDJ and CDR3 profiling was carried out. TCRdb re-derived calls from the reads in MiXCR, one entry per CDR3 protein. The sample records fewer than 200,000 distinct CDR3 sequences, less than 60% being singletons. Concerning this clonotype: Its target is not known.

The receptor's source is a human donor with aplastic anemia. The J gene is TRBJ1-1, the V gene TRBV10-3; D is ambiguous. The sequenced sample was sorted CD4+, CD8+, or CD8+CD57+ T cells (not recorded which) from PBMCs. This chain's CDR3 is CAISEMSTLSMNTEAFF. CDR3 bases: TGTGCCATCAGTGAAATGTCGACTTTAAGCATGAACACTGAAGCTTTCTTT.